The 18 T cell receptor beta chains below were found in one sample sequenced in a study of cytomegalovirus exposure and HLA in healthy donors. Amplification used 60 Vbeta primers and 13 Jbeta primers. Repertoires were generated with immunoSEQ multiplex PCR, while TCRdb's copy carries only in-frame clones and drops some. Among about 76,000 clones listed, around four fifths were seen once. Sequencing input: PBMCs. The source of these receptors is a male donor in good health and CMV-seropositive.

V and J are TRBV11-2 and TRBJ1-1; D is undetermined. Trimming left V 4 bases short and J 0 bases short, with 18 bases between. The germline CDR1 and CDR2 sequences are SGHAT and FQNNGV. CDR3 length: 17 amino acids. The CDR3 DNA is TGTGCCAGCAGCTCCAGAATTGGACTGAGAATGAACACTGAAGCTTTCTTT. This sequence encodes CASSSRIGLRMNTEAFF.

The chain joins TRBV25-1 to TRBJ2-1; 12 nucleotides agree with TRBD2. Losses at the gene ends were 7 bases for V and 4 bases for J; bases not matched to a gene: 8. Germline CDR1 is MGHDK and CDR2 is SYGVNS. The CDR3 extends over 16 amino acids. CDR3 bases: TGTGCCAGCACCTCTTCTGGGACTAGCGGGTACAATGAGCAGTTCTTC. It is translated as CASTSSGTSGYNEQFF.

The chain combines TRBV18 with TRBJ1-2; tentative D call: TRBD1 (6 bases). Trimming stripped 3 bases from V and 3 bases from J, with 11 bases between. Germline V gene sequence: CDR1 KGHSH, CDR2 LQKENI. CDR3 size: 14 residues. The CDR3 coding sequence is TGTGCCAGCTCACCGGCACAGGGAGACTATGGCTACACCTTC. It specifies CASSPAQGDYGYTF.

This clone has only a few counts. The chain combines TRBV2 with TRBJ1-2, with 7 nucleotides matching TRBD1. The length of the CDR3 is 14 residues. V lost 6 bases and J lost 7; bases outside the gene matches: 11. Germline values: CDR1 SNHLY, CDR2 FYNNEI. CDR3 bases: TGTGCCAGCAGCTCAGGGGGGAAGTGGCGTGGCTACACCTTC. Translation: CASSSGGKWRGYTF.

The rearrangement links TRBV6-1 to TRBJ2-2, with unresolved D. This CDR3 has 14 amino acids. Germline values: CDR1 MNHNS, CDR2 SASEGT. With 5 bases removed from V and 6 bases from J, the gap between germline ends came to 13 bases. Here the CDR3 reads CASSLYSLPGELFF. The CDR3 nucleotides are TGTGCCAGCAGTCTCTACTCTCTCCCCGGGGAGCTGTTTTTT.

The chain carries TRBV5-1 and TRBJ2-7; TRBD2 matches at 13 bases. Germline V gene lookup returns CDR1 SGHRS and CDR2 YFSETQ. The CDR3 covers 14 residues. Trimming cost V 3 bases and J 4 bases; bases outside gene matches: 1. The DNA for the CDR3 is TGCGCCAGCAGCTGGACTAGCGGGAGTTACGAGCAGTACTTC. Amino acids: CASSWTSGSYEQYF.

This clone was picked up one time. The rearrangement uses TRBV28 and TRBJ1-1; tentatively, D is TRBD1 (5 bases). This CDR3 contains 11 residues. Germline V gene data show CDR1 as MDHEN and CDR2 as SYDVKM. Here the CDR3 reads CEANGGTEAFF. The CDR3 DNA follows: TGTGAAGCGAACGGGGGCACTGAAGCTTTCTTT.

This clone is termed medium-sized. J is TRBJ1-1 and V is TRBV27; 7 nucleotides align to TRBD1. Germline V CDR1 and CDR2: MNHEY, SMNVEV (reference sequence). This CDR3 spans 13 amino acids. V shed 5 bases and J 11 bases; nucleotides not matched to a gene: 11. The CDR3 DNA is TGTGCCAGCAGTGTGGACAGGATGGCGGGGGCTTTCTTT. This translates into CASSVDRMAGAFF.

Only one count was recorded for this clone. The V call is TRBV6-6, the J call TRBJ2-2; no clear D gene. CDR1 is MNHNY, CDR2 SVGAGI, per germline (reference sequence). The CDR3 covers 11 residues. Trimming shortened V by 4 bases and J by 8 bases, and 5 bases separated the two germline ends. The DNA of the CDR3 is TGTGCCAGCAGTTCGAGAGGGGAGCTGTTTTTT. Its protein is CASSSRGELFF.

Concerning this clone itself: This sample also contains other DNA sequences that code for the same CDR3. The rearrangement links TRBV5-1 to TRBJ2-7; D ambiguous. Germline V lookup: CDR1 SGHRS, CDR2 YFSETQ. The ends were cut back, 1 base at V and 0 bases at J, with 8 bases in the middle. The CDR3 contains 14 residues. Written as DNA, the CDR3 is TGCGCCAGCAGCTTGCAGCCTAGCTCCTACGAGCAGTACTTC. As protein: CASSLQPSSYEQYF.

This clone was detected a few times. The genes are TRBV14 and TRBJ1-1; unclear D gene. The CDR3 has 11 amino acids. The germline CDR1 and CDR2 sequences are SGHDN and FVKESK. Deletions cut 4 bases from V and 6 bases from J, with 6 bases between. CDR3 region: CASSPAAEAFF. CDR3 bases: TGTGCCAGCAGCCCGGCGGCTGAAGCTTTCTTT.

The chain is built from TRBV14 and TRBJ2-3; TRBD1 is a possible D gene (6 bases). V lost 5 bases and J lost 2, with 20 bases in between. The CDR3 covers 17 residues. CDR1 is SGHDN, CDR2 FVKESK, per germline. In nucleotides, the CDR3 is TGTGCCAGCAGCTTCGTCCCCCGGACAGCCGACACAGATACGCAGTATTTT. It yields the protein CASSFVPRTADTDTQYF.

This rearrangement joins TRBV6-4 to TRBJ2-5; TRBD2 aligns across 8 bases. There are 15 residues in the CDR3. CDR1 is MRHNA, CDR2 SNTAGT, per germline. Trimming cost V 5 bases and J 4 bases; bases outside gene matches: 9. CDR3 DNA sequence: TGTGCCAGCAGTACCGGACTAGCTTGGGGAGAGACCCAGTACTTC. It specifies CASSTGLAWGETQYF.

This chain links TRBV7-9 with TRBJ1-4; TRBD1 aligns across 7 bases. In germline, CDR1 is SEHNR, CDR2 FQNEAQ (reference sequence). The V and J ends lost 3 bases and 4 bases, in that order; junction bases with no gene match: 11. The CDR3 runs to 17 residues. The CDR3 loop is CASSFSLLRDSNEKLFF. The CDR3 DNA reads as TGTGCCAGCAGCTTCTCTCTCCTCCGGGACAGTAATGAAAAACTGTTTTTT. Together with reference TRBV7-9 and TRBJ1-4, the CDR3 gives the full variable domain: DTGVSQNPRHKITKRGQNVTFRCDPISEHNRLYWYRQTLGQGPEFLTYFQNEAQLEKSRLLSDRFSAERPKGSFSTLEIQRTEQGDSAMYLCASSFSLLRDSNEKLFFGSGTQLSVL.

The chain has TRBV5-1 and TRBJ2-1, with 11 bases aligning to TRBD2. CDR1 and CDR2 (germline): SGHRS, YFSETQ. The CDR3 totals 15 residues. V lost 4 bases, J lost 0 bases, and 0 bases stayed unmatched. The CDR3 spells CASSGTSGSYNEQFF. CDR3 DNA sequence: TGCGCCAGCAGCGGGACTAGCGGCTCCTACAATGAGCAGTTCTTC.

CDR3 DNA sequence: TGTGCCAGCAGTGAGTACAGGGAGGCTTTCTTT. It is translated as CASSEYREAFF. This chain connects TRBV25-1 to TRBJ1-1, with a weak D call TRBD1 (6 bases). Trimming stripped 3 bases from V and 11 bases from J, with 10 bases between. CDR3 size: 11 residues. CDR1 and CDR2 from the germline V gene are MGHDK and SYGVNS.

This clone was seen only a few times. This chain uses TRBV28 with TRBJ2-3; 9 positions agree with TRBD2. The germline V gene has CDR1 MDHEN and CDR2 SYDVKM. V lost 3 bases and J lost 4; bases outside the gene matches: 11. The CDR3 contains 17 residues. This CDR3 is CASSLDFSGRKADTQYF. The CDR3 DNA follows: TGTGCCAGCAGTTTGGACTTTAGCGGGAGAAAGGCAGATACGCAGTATTTT.

The genes are TRBV6-6 and TRBJ2-1, with 9 bases matching TRBD2. From germline, CDR1 is MNHNY and CDR2 SVGAGI (reference sequence). Losses at the gene ends were 6 bases for V and 8 bases for J; bases not matched to a gene: 11. This CDR3 is built from 15 residues. In nucleotides, the CDR3 is TGTGCCAGCAGAACCCCAGAAGCGGGAGGTGATGAGCAGTTCTTC. As protein: CASRTPEAGGDEQFF.